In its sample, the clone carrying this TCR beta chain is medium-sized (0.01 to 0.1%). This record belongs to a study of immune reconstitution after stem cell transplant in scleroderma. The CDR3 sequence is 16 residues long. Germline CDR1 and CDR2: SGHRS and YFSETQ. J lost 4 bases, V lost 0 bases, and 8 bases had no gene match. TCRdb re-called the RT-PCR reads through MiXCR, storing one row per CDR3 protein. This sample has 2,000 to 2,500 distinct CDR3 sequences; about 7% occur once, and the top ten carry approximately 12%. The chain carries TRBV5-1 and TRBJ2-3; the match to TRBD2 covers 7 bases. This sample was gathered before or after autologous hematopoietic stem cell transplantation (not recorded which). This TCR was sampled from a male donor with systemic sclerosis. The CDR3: CASSLAGRTSSDTQYF. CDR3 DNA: TGCGCCAGCAGCTTGGCCGGGAGGACATCTTCAGATACGCAGTATTTT.